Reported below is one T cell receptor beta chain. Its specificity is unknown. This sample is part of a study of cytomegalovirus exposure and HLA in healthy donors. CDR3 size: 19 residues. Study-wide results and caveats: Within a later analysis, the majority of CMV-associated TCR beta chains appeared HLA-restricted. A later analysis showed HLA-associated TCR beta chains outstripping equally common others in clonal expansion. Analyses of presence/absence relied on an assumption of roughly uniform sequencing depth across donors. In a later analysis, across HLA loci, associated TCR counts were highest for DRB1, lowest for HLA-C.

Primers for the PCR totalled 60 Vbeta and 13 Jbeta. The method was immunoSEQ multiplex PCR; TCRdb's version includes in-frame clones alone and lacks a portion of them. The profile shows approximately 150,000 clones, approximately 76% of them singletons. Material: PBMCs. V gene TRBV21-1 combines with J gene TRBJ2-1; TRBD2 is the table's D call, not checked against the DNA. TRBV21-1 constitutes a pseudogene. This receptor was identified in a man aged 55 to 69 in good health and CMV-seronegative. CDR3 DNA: TGTGCCAGCAGCAAAGCGCGGACTAGCGGGAGGGCCGTGGGCAATGAGCAGTTCTTC. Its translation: CASSKARTSGRAVGNEQFF.